This is a list of T cell receptor beta chains from one sample in a study of human T cells and chemical hapten exposure. TCRdb independently ran MiXCR on the RACE reads; one entry per CDR3 protein. The data show a few hundred thousand distinct CDR3 sequences, more than 5% seen once. The sample in question was whole blood, obtained in connection with sensitization to the hapten diphenylcyclopropenone (DPC). These receptors were obtained from a woman between 18 and 30 years old with alopecia areata. Some clones in this sample may be carry-over from other donors' samples. Both conserved end residues are part of each CDR3. The order of the fields is J gene, clone size, V gene, D gene, CDR3 length, CDR3 protein, CDR3 DNA. D genes are given only for firm matches. Rows give clone size only sometimes, using once, few, many, or a class for an expanded clone.

>TRBJ2-3|NA|TRBV6-2/TRBV6-3|TRBD2|14
CASSRNGGGDTQYF
TGTGCCAGCAGTCGGAACGGGGGAGGGGATACGCAGTATTTT
>TRBJ1-2|many|TRBV12-3/TRBV12-4|NA|15
CASNLGGAANYGYTF
TGTGCCAGCAACCTGGGGGGGGCAGCTAACTATGGCTACACCTTC
>TRBJ2-7|many|TRBV5-1|NA|14
CASSRVYSPYEQYF
TGCGCCAGCAGCCGAGTCTATTCACCTTACGAGCAGTACTTC
>TRBJ2-6|NA|TRBV5-1|NA|16
CASSLNVALGANVLTF
TGCGCCAGCAGCTTGAACGTCGCATTGGGAGCCAACGTCCTGACTTTC
>TRBJ1-6|many|TRBV7-2|NA|16
CASSLDWGGAVAPLHF
TGTGCCAGCAGCTTAGATTGGGGAGGGGCGGTTGCGCCCCTCCACTTT
>TRBJ2-7|NA|TRBV7-9|NA|16
CASSLETWDATYEQYF
TGTGCCAGCAGCTTAGAGACATGGGACGCGACCTACGAGCAGTACTTC
>TRBJ2-2|NA|TRBV9|NA|15
CASSVGGMNTGELFF
TGTGCCAGCAGCGTAGGGGGGATGAACACCGGGGAGCTGTTTTTT
>TRBJ1-4|NA|TRBV3-1|NA|18
CASSPQDHLFGTNEKLFF
TGTGCCAGCAGCCCGCAAGATCACCTATTTGGGACTAATGAAAAACTGTTTTTT
>TRBJ2-4|few|TRBV6-2/TRBV6-3|NA|15
CASSYSEQGGNIQYF
TGTGCCAGCAGTTACTCCGAACAGGGAGGGAACATTCAGTACTTC
>TRBJ1-5|few|TRBV7-2|NA|15
CASSLGWEGNQPQHF
TGTGCCAGCAGCTTAGGATGGGAGGGCAATCAGCCCCAGCATTTT
>TRBJ1-1|NA|TRBV5-5|NA|13
CASSAEARSEAFF
TGTGCCAGCAGCGCCGAGGCGAGGTCGGAAGCTTTCTTT
>TRBJ2-1|NA|TRBV20-1|NA|13
CSAREGADNEQFF
TGCAGTGCTAGGGAGGGGGCGGATAATGAGCAGTTCTTC
>TRBJ2-3|NA|TRBV7-2|NA|16
CASSLAPRRGTDTQYF
TGTGCCAGCAGCTTAGCGCCGCGGCGCGGTACGGATACGCAGTATTTT
>TRBJ1-6|many|TRBV28|TRBD1|17
CASSSPAGQGKGSPLHF
TGTGCCAGCAGTTCCCCGGCTGGACAGGGTAAGGGTTCACCCCTCCACTTT
>TRBJ1-1|many|TRBV6-2/TRBV6-3|NA|14
CASRDGAKNTEAFF
TGTGCCAGCAGGGACGGAGCAAAAAACACTGAAGCTTTCTTT
>TRBJ2-1|NA|TRBV12-3/TRBV12-4|NA|10
CASSRVEQFF
TGTGCCAGCAGCCGCGTGGAGCAGTTCTTC
>TRBJ2-7|NA|TRBV3-1|NA|12
CASSQAEYEQYF
TGTGCCAGCAGCCAGGCGGAATACGAGCAGTACTTC
>TRBJ1-1|many|TRBV6-2/TRBV6-3|NA|11
CASSRHREAFF
TGTGCCAGCAGTCGACACAGGGAAGCTTTCTTT
>TRBJ2-3|many|TRBV7-3|NA|14
CASSRRDTSDTQYF
TGTGCCAGCAGCCGCCGGGACACATCAGATACGCAGTATTTT
>TRBJ2-4|NA|TRBV7-6|NA|13
CASSLAGENIQYF
TGTGCCAGCAGCTTAGCCGGGGAAAACATTCAGTACTTC
>TRBJ1-2|many|TRBV19|TRBD1|12
CAGRRQGRGYTF
TGTGCCGGCAGGCGACAGGGGCGAGGCTACACCTTC
>TRBJ1-2|many|TRBV7-3|TRBD1|13
CASSFRQGDGYTF
TGTGCCAGCAGCTTCAGACAGGGAGATGGCTACACCTTC